Described below is a single T cell receptor beta chain sequence and its context. What it binds is not known. A read error may be the cause here, since a much bigger clone is one base away. Germline CDR1 WSHSY, CDR2 SAAADI. CDR3 length equals 11 residues. V lost 6 bases and J 13 bases, leaving 15 bases between the germline ends. TCR beta cDNA was made from approximately 540 ng total RNA with a constant-region primer. The TCR beta library was amplified through three nested multiplex PCR rounds in a modified ARM-PCR procedure. PCR rounds one and two used TRBV1-TRBV30 forward primers with a C-beta reverse primer for about 11 cycles each. TCRdb used MiXCR to reprocess the multiplex PCR reads, holding one entry per CDR3 protein. The sample consists of approximately 340,000 distinct CDR3 sequences, less than 75% of them appearing once. The sample comes from a study of tumor-infiltrating lymphocytes in primary liver carcinoma. Notes on the study in general: Researchers found tumor-adjacent and tumor-blood pairs overlapped less than tumor region pairs. Blood fell significantly below tumors in its top-250-clone fraction (p = 0.039).

Unsorted whole blood supplied the blood RNA, and germline DNA was isolated too. In advance of surgery, around 4 milliliters of peripheral blood were collected. This receptor was obtained from a man aged 35 to 55 with primary liver carcinoma and hepatitis B virus infection. This rearrangement joins TRBV10-2 to TRBJ1-1, with no clear D. The sample taken for sequencing was peripheral blood. CDR3: CASSLLGEVFF. DNA for the CDR3: TGCGCCAGCAGCCTTCTGGGAGAGGTTTTCTTT.